What follows is one TCR beta chain and its context. Its antigen is not identified. A junction boundary mismatches the germline segment, possibly from a read error. CDR1 is SEHNR and CDR2 is FQNEAQ in the germline V gene (reference sequence). The CDR3 length is 17 residues. These data are taken from a study of cytomegalovirus exposure and HLA in healthy donors. Study context: Prior work identified 120 million or so unique TCR beta sequences in 190 million or so T cells. Genotyping showed approximately 81% of 350 to 400 donors falling in the Caucasian-associated ancestry cluster. Findings and caveats of the study: An analysis done earlier found most TCR beta V segments productive about 87% or about 30% of the time.

The PCR was carried out with 60 Vbeta primers and 13 Jbeta primers. Clones were sequenced by immunoSEQ multiplex PCR, and TCRdb holds only the in-frame ones, with some missing. The sample gives 250,000 to 350,000 clones, more than 80% of which show up once; around 4% is in the top ten. The sample consisted of PBMCs. This sequence joins TRBV7-9 and TRBJ1-5, with 7 positions matching TRBD1. The source of this sequence is a man in his forties or fifties in good health and CMV-seropositive. The CDR3 is CSSSLEEGARGNQPQHF. CDR3 DNA sequence: TGTTCCAGCAGCTTAGAGGAGGGGGCGCGGGGAAATCAGCCCCAGCATTTT.